The 20 T cell receptor beta chains given below trace back to one sample, sequenced in a study of spatial heterogeneity in lung cancer. General study findings and limits: Tumoral mutation counts were tracked by counts of expanded intratumoral alpha and beta TCRs.

What these receptors recognize is not known. TCRdb called the 5' RACE reads again in MiXCR, with one record for every CDR3 protein. The sample shows some 9,300 distinct CDR3 sequences, 54% of them seen only once. The time point: sample taken at primary tumor resection. Sequenced material: lung tumor tissue, taken at surgery. The receptors shown here come from a female donor with early-stage non-small cell lung cancer.

This clonotype occurred a few times. This beta chain came through as a stray read in a library set up for alpha chains, and its size says little. The V call is TRBV3-1, the J call TRBJ2-7, with 9 positions matching TRBD1. Losses at the gene ends were 1 base for V and 6 bases for J; bases not matched to a gene: 13. This CDR3 is built from 17 residues. Germline CDR1 and CDR2: LGHDT and YNNKEL (reference sequence). The chain's CDR3 is CASSQVYAGTGTLEQYF. DNA for the CDR3: TGTGCCAGCAGCCAAGTCTACGCCGGGACAGGGACTCTCGAGCAGTACTTC.

As for this clonotype: Since it is a stray read in a library aimed at alpha chains, this beta chain has a size that is not meaningful. This chain links TRBV7-9 with TRBJ2-3; the match to TRBD2 covers 12 bases. Trimming cost V 1 base and J 0 bases; bases outside gene matches: 2. The germline CDR1 and CDR2 sequences are SEHNR and FQNEAQ (reference sequence). The CDR3 covers 17 residues. CDR3 DNA sequence: TGTGCCAGCAGCTTAGGGACTAGCGGGGCTAGCACAGATACGCAGTATTTT. Its protein is CASSLGTSGASTDTQYF.

As concerns this clonotype: For a library built for alpha chains, this beta chain is a stray read; little rests on its size. V is TRBV7-8 and J is TRBJ2-1, with 8 nucleotides matching TRBD1. CDR1 SGHVS and CDR2 FQNEAQ come from the germline V gene. CDR3 length: 15 residues. V dropped 4 bases and J dropped 1; count of bases not matched to a gene: 3. In DNA, the CDR3 is TGTGCCAGCAGCTCGGGACAGGCTTCCTACAATGAGCAGTTCTTC. Its protein product is CASSSGQASYNEQFF.

Within the sample, this clonotype is medium-sized. This beta chain is an unintended read in a library built for alpha chains; its size means little. The chain is built from TRBV12-3 or TRBV12-4 and TRBJ1-6, with a tentative D call TRBD1 (6 bases). The CDR3 has 15 amino acids. Trimming removed 4 bases from V and 6 bases from J, with 13 bases in between. The CDR3 protein is CASSSYRAGNSPLHF. The CDR3 region has the DNA TGTGCCAGCAGTTCATACAGGGCTGGTAATTCACCCCTCCACTTT.

As regards this clonotype: The library was prepared for alpha chains; this beta chain is a stray read, so its frequency means little. The V and J genes are TRBV5-4 and TRBJ2-7, with D possibly being TRBD1 or TRBD2 (5 bases each). The CDR3 consists of 15 residues. V shed 3 bases and J shed 4 bases, with 17 bases lying between them. Germline CDR1 is SGHNT and CDR2 is YYREEE (reference sequence). The DNA of the CDR3 is TGTGCCAGCAGCTCAATCCGGGACGGTGGTTACGAGCAGTACTTC. It translates to CASSSIRDGGYEQYF.

This clonotype was seen only a few times. As an off-target read in a library built for alpha chains, this beta chain has a frequency of little significance. The chain carries TRBV11-2 and TRBJ2-1; TRBD2 might be the D (5 bases). Trimming left V 2 bases short and J 8 bases short, with 10 bases between. There are 13 residues in the CDR3. Germline CDR1 reads SGHAT; CDR2 reads FQNNGV. The CDR3 sequence is CASSLTTRYEQFF. CDR3 in DNA: TGTGCCAGCAGCTTAACCACTAGATATGAGCAGTTCTTC.

Concerning this clonotype: Because the library targeted alpha chains, this beta chain is an off-target read whose size means little. The rearrangement uses TRBV9 and TRBJ2-1; possibly TRBD2 for D (6 bases). The germline V and J ends were trimmed by 4 bases and 4 bases, with 18 bases remaining between them. The CDR3 has 16 residues. Germline values: CDR1 SGDLS, CDR2 YYNGEE. In DNA form, the CDR3 reads TGTGCCAGCAGCCCCCATGGGGGAGGAGGGTACAATGAGCAGTTCTTC. Translation gives CASSPHGGGGYNEQFF.

On this clonotype: This beta chain represents an off-target read in a library built for alpha chains; its size is of limited meaning. The V gene is TRBV7-9, the J gene TRBJ1-6; maybe TRBD1 (5 bases). V lost 6 bases and J 0 bases, leaving 9 bases between the germline ends. Germline V gene lookup returns CDR1 SEHNR and CDR2 FQNEAQ (reference sequence). This CDR3 spans 15 amino acids. For the CDR3, the DNA is TGTGCCAGCAGGACAGCCAGCTCCTATAATTCACCCCTCCACTTT. Its translation: CASRTASSYNSPLHF. The full variable domain, in which reference TRBV7-9 and TRBJ1-6 provide the parts outside the CDR3, is DTGVSQNPRHKITKRGQNVTFRCDPISEHNRLYWYRQTLGQGPEFLTYFQNEAQLEKSRLLSDRFSAERPKGSFSTLEIQRTEQGDSAMYLCASRTASSYNSPLHFGNGTRLTVT.

A note on this clonotype: This beta chain came through as a stray read in a library set up for alpha chains, and its size says little. This chain joins TRBV6-1 and TRBJ2-5; unclear D gene. The V end lost 5 bases, the J end lost 5 bases, and 18 bases lay between the germline ends. The CDR3 runs 15 residues. Looked up from germline, CDR1 is MNHNS and CDR2 is SASEGT. CDR3: CASSPTRYRRETQYF. The CDR3 DNA reads TGTGCCAGCAGTCCTACGCGCTACCGAAGGGAGACCCAGTACTTC.

Remarks on this clonotype: Since the library was made to target alpha chains, this beta chain is a stray read and its abundance is not meaningful. This chain joins TRBV19 and TRBJ1-2; possibly TRBD1 for D (5 bases). The CDR3 spans 13 residues. CDR1 is LNHDA and CDR2 is SQIVND in the germline V gene (reference sequence). The V end lost 8 bases, the J end lost 6 bases, and 16 bases lay between the germline ends. The CDR3 sequence is CASRNRLADGYTF. CDR3 DNA: TGTGCCAGTCGGAACAGGTTGGCGGATGGCTACACCTTC.

This clonotype was recorded a few times. This beta chain is a stray sequence in a library constructed for alpha chains; its clone size is not meaningful. The chain links TRBV11-2 to TRBJ2-1, with 8 nucleotides matching TRBD2. The CDR3 is made up of 15 amino acids. Per the germline V gene, CDR1 is SGHAT and CDR2 is FQNNGV. V shed 2 bases, J shed 6 bases, and the junction held 6 bases outside the gene matches. The CDR3 nucleotides read TGTGCCAGCAGCTTAAGTCCGGGGGGGCCCAATGAGCAGTTCTTC. It yields the protein CASSLSPGGPNEQFF.

This clonotype was counted only a few times. Because the library targeted alpha chains, this beta chain is an off-target read whose size means little. The rearrangement links TRBV27 to TRBJ2-3; D is uncertain. V was pared by 8 bases and J by 0 bases, with 18 bases between. This CDR3 region has 16 residues. CDR1 MNHEY and CDR2 SMNVEV come from the germline V gene (reference sequence). The CDR3 protein is CASRKRRVTSTDTQYF. As DNA, the CDR3 is TGTGCCAGCCGAAAACGACGGGTCACAAGCACAGATACGCAGTATTTT.

A note on this clonotype: This beta chain was picked up by a library intended for alpha chains and is off target, so its count carries little meaning. V and J are TRBV12-3 or TRBV12-4 and TRBJ2-7, with D tentatively TRBD1 (6 bases). CDR3 length: 14 residues. With 5 bases removed from V and 6 bases from J, the gap between germline ends came to 17 bases. The chain's CDR3 is CASSPDRSRFEQYF. The DNA of the CDR3 is TGTGCCAGCAGTCCCGACAGGAGCCGGTTCGAGCAGTACTTC.

Comments on this clonotype: This beta chain was picked up by a library intended for alpha chains and is off target, so its count carries little meaning. The rearrangement joins TRBV20-1 to TRBJ1-1, with D possibly TRBD1 on 5 matching bases. Trimming removed 3 bases at V and 3 bases at J, with 20 bases between. CDR3 size: 16 residues. From germline, CDR1 is DFQATT and CDR2 SNEGSKA (reference sequence). For the CDR3, the DNA is TGCAGTGCTAGGTCGACAGCTTCAGAAAGGTACACTGAAGCTTTCTTT. Its protein product is CSARSTASERYTEAFF.

A note on this clonotype: Since the library was made to target alpha chains, this beta chain is a stray read and its abundance is not meaningful. The rearrangement joins TRBV30 to TRBJ2-3; TRBD2 matches at 15 bases. CDR3 length: 17 amino acids. CDR1 GTSNPN and CDR2 SVGIG come from the germline V gene (reference sequence). Trimming removed 0 bases from V and 2 bases from J; junction bases left unmatched: 3. The CDR3 DNA reads TGTGCCTGGAGTGTGGGGACTAGCGGGGGGCACACAGATACGCAGTATTTT. As protein: CAWSVGTSGGHTDTQYF.

This clonotype was counted between two and nine times. This beta chain is an off-target read within a library intended for alpha chains, so its frequency means little. The chain uses TRBV12-5 and TRBJ1-1, with TRBD1 identical over 8 bases. V was pared by 1 base and J by 0 bases, with 10 bases of the junction left unmatched. The CDR3 loop spans 18 amino acids. Germline V lookup: CDR1 LGHNT, CDR2 FRNRAP. CDR3 amino acids: CASGLASRTGSMNTEAFF. Written as DNA, the CDR3 is TGTGCTAGTGGTTTGGCATCCAGGACAGGGTCGATGAACACTGAAGCTTTCTTT.

A note on this clonotype: As an off-target read in a library built for alpha chains, this beta chain has a frequency of little significance. V and J are TRBV2 and TRBJ1-6; no reliable D call. The CDR3 sequence is 14 residues long. CDR1 is SNHLY, CDR2 FYNNEI, per germline. V lost 5 bases to trimming and J lost 10 bases, with 15 bases between them. CDR3 DNA: TGTGCCAGCAGTATGGGCCCACCGGGCTCACCCCTCCACTTT. Protein: CASSMGPPGSPLHF.

As to this clonotype: Little can be read into the size of this beta chain, an off-target read in a library designed for alpha chains. The J gene is TRBJ1-1, the V gene TRBV28; D is ambiguous. With 6 bases removed from V and 6 bases from J, the gap between germline ends came to 11 bases. CDR3 size: 12 residues. Germline V CDR1 and CDR2: MDHEN, SYDVKM. Here the CDR3 reads CASRWTGSEAFF. The CDR3 DNA follows: TGTGCCAGCAGATGGACCGGCTCTGAAGCTTTCTTT.

A word on this clonotype: Within a library made for alpha chains, this beta chain is off target, and its count is uninformative. This chain uses TRBV29-1 with TRBJ2-1, with D maybe TRBD1 (5 bases). With 5 bases removed from V and 6 bases from J, the gap between germline ends came to 14 bases. The CDR3 extends over 13 amino acids. Germline V gene data show CDR1 as SQVTM and CDR2 as ANQGSEA. The CDR3 DNA sequence: TGCAGCGTTAAAGGGGTGTGGGGCAATGAGCAGTTCTTC. Amino acid sequence: CSVKGVWGNEQFF.

Within the sample, this clonotype is medium-sized (0.01 to 0.1%). A library prepared for alpha chains yielded this beta chain as an off-target read; its size is of little meaning. The J gene is TRBJ2-3, the V gene TRBV7-6; TRBD2 aligns across 8 bases. Germline CDR1 SGHVS, CDR2 FNYEAQ. The CDR3 totals 14 residues. Unmatched junction bases numbered 6, after V lost 5 bases and J lost 5 bases. CDR3 amino acids: CASSGGTRLDTQYF. In nucleotides, the CDR3 is TGTGCCAGCAGCGGCGGGACTAGATTAGATACGCAGTATTTT.